These 21 T cell receptor beta chains originate from one sample sequenced in a study of a mutant IDH1 vaccine in newly diagnosed glioma. Their cognate antigens are unknown. Described time point: week 23, last vaccination. The vaccine gave 300 ug of a 20-mer mutant IDH1 peptide subcutaneously per dose. The protocol was immunoSEQ multiplex PCR, while the TCRdb copy is restricted to in-frame clones and leaves out a portion. The data show 25,000 to 35,000 clones, roughly 90% seen once. The sample consisted of PBMCs, taken from a glioma patient whose treatment included an IDH1 peptide vaccine. The receptors come from a man in his forties with glioma.

The gene calls are TRBV7-9 and TRBJ1-5; D remains unclear. Per the germline V gene, CDR1 is SEHNR and CDR2 is FQNEAQ (reference sequence). With 1 base removed from V and 7 bases from J, the gap between germline ends came to 5 bases. The CDR3 is 12 residues long. The CDR3 sequence is CASSLGGQPQHF. The CDR3 DNA is TGTGCCAGCAGCTTAGGAGGACAGCCCCAGCATTTT.

The V and J genes are TRBV19 and TRBJ1-1, with D unclear. Germline V CDR1 and CDR2: LNHDA, SQIVND (reference sequence). The CDR3 spans 13 residues. V was pared by 10 bases and J by 3 bases, with 15 bases between. The CDR3 DNA reads as TGTGCCACCTCGTATGGAAGGGACACTGAAGCTTTCTTT. This sequence encodes CATSYGRDTEAFF.

This clone came up once. The V gene is TRBV9, the J gene TRBJ2-1; D is unclear. The V end lost 6 bases, the J end lost 0 bases, and 16 bases lay between the germline ends. Germline lookup yields CDR1 SGDLS and CDR2 YYNGEE. CDR3 length: 16 residues. CDR3 DNA: TGTGCCAGCACCCCCATCGGGCTTAGCTCCTACAATGAGCAGTTCTTC. Translation gives CASTPIGLSSYNEQFF.

J is TRBJ2-3 and V is TRBV14; 9 positions match TRBD1. The V segment lost 3 bases and the J segment 4 bases; nucleotides outside the gene matches: 14. Germline-derived CDR1 and CDR2 are SGHDN and FVKESK. The CDR3 covers 18 residues. The CDR3 loop is CASSHLPGQGKGPDTQYF. In nucleotides, the CDR3 is TGTGCCAGCAGCCATTTGCCGGGACAGGGAAAAGGTCCAGATACGCAGTATTTT.

The chain combines TRBV11-2 with TRBJ1-2; the D gene is possibly TRBD1 (5 bases). Trimming removed 5 bases at V and 2 bases at J, with 12 bases between. CDR1 is SGHAT and CDR2 is FQNNGV in the germline V gene. This CDR3 has 14 amino acids. For the CDR3, the DNA is TGTGCCAGCAGCCCGGGGACGGGGAACTATGGCTACACCTTC. It is translated as CASSPGTGNYGYTF.

The count of this clone is one. The chain recombines TRBV5-1 with TRBJ2-3; tentative D call: TRBD1 (6 bases). The CDR3 has 13 residues. Trimming stripped 4 bases from V and 6 bases from J, with 12 bases between. Germline V gene sequence: CDR1 SGHRS, CDR2 YFSETQ. This chain's CDR3 is CASSPLQGDTQYF. For the CDR3, the DNA is TGCGCCAGCAGCCCCTTACAGGGCGATACGCAGTATTTT.

The chain is built from TRBV7-9 and TRBJ1-2; 8 bases map to TRBD1. The CDR3 is made up of 13 amino acids. The V gene end was trimmed by 4 bases and the J gene end by 8 bases; junction bases not matched to a gene: 6. CDR1 and CDR2 (germline): SEHNR, FQNEAQ (reference sequence). CDR3 amino acids: CASSSSSGGGYTF. The CDR3 coding sequence is TGTGCCAGCAGCTCAAGTTCAGGGGGCGGCTACACCTTC.

This clone came up once. The CDR3 region has the DNA TGCGCCAGCAGTAGGGACAGCAGAATGAACACTGAAGCTTTCTTT. Its protein is CASSRDSRMNTEAFF. The genes are TRBV10-2 and TRBJ1-1; 7 nucleotides align to TRBD1. The CDR3 spans 15 residues. CDR1 and CDR2 (germline): WSHSY, SAAADI. Trimming removed 5 bases from V and 0 bases from J; junction bases left unmatched: 6.

The J gene is TRBJ2-2, the V gene TRBV5-4; D uncertain. The CDR3 sequence is 17 residues long. CDR1 is SGHNT, CDR2 YYREEE, per germline (reference sequence). Trimming took 4 bases from V and 1 from J, leaving 17 bases between them. In DNA, the CDR3 is TGTGCCAGCAGCCGTATTAGCCGGACGGTGAACACCGGGGAGCTGTTTTTT. Its protein product is CASSRISRTVNTGELFF.

V gene TRBV6-1 combines with J gene TRBJ1-5; D gene uncertain. The germline CDR1 and CDR2 sequences are MNHNS and SASEGT. The length of the CDR3 is 16 residues. V lost 4 bases and J lost 0, with 13 bases in between. DNA for the CDR3: TGTGCCAGCAGTGCCCAAGTTGCGTATAGCAATCAGCCCCAGCATTTT. Encoded protein: CASSAQVAYSNQPQHF.

This rearrangement joins TRBV28 to TRBJ1-2, with TRBD1 matching over 7 bases. The trim removed 6 bases at V and 5 bases at J, leaving 6 bases unmatched. Germline CDR1 and CDR2: MDHEN and SYDVKM. This CDR3 spans 13 amino acids. CDR3 sequence reads: CASSGTASYGYTF. The CDR3 DNA reads as TGTGCCAGCAGCGGGACAGCATCATATGGCTACACCTTC.

The rearrangement joins TRBV28 to TRBJ2-2; weak D call: TRBD1 (6 bases). This CDR3 comprises 14 residues. The V end was cut by 5 bases, the J end by 6 bases, with 13 bases between. The germline V gene encodes CDR1 MDHEN and CDR2 SYDVKM. The CDR3 coding sequence is TGTGCCAGCAGTCCATACAGGGCTTCCGGGGAGCTGTTTTTT. It translates to CASSPYRASGELFF.

The gene calls are TRBV19 and TRBJ2-5, with TRBD2 matching 9 bases. The germline V gene encodes CDR1 LNHDA and CDR2 SQIVND (reference sequence). V was pared by 4 bases and J by 2 bases, with 5 bases of the junction left unmatched. This CDR3 is built from 15 residues. The CDR3 is CASSRNSGGQETQYF. CDR3 DNA: TGTGCCAGTAGTAGAAATAGCGGGGGACAAGAGACCCAGTACTTC.

The V call is TRBV18, the J call TRBJ1-3; D possibly corresponds to TRBD1 (5 bases). CDR3 length equals 16 residues. V was pared by 3 bases and J by 2 bases, with 14 bases between. From germline, CDR1 is KGHSH and CDR2 LQKENI. This CDR3 reads CASSPSSGGTGNTIYF. DNA of the CDR3: TGTGCCAGCTCACCCAGCTCGGGGGGAACTGGAAACACCATATATTTT.

The chain recombines TRBV7-9 with TRBJ2-2, with D maybe TRBD2 (6 bases). This CDR3 has 16 residues. V shed 3 bases and J shed 1 base, with 12 bases lying between them. CDR1 and CDR2 (germline): SEHNR, FQNEAQ (reference sequence). The CDR3 DNA follows: TGTGCCAGCAGCTTCCCGGGAGTGGTGAACACCGGGGAGCTGTTTTTT. Encoded protein: CASSFPGVVNTGELFF.

V gene TRBV4-3 combines with J gene TRBJ2-7; no reliable D call. The CDR3 is 13 amino acids. Between the trimmed V and J ends, which lost 3 bases and 1 base, there was a span of 7 bases. Germline V gene sequence: CDR1 LGHNA, CDR2 YSLEER. The CDR3 here is CASSHQGSYEQYF. DNA for the CDR3: TGCGCCAGCAGCCACCAAGGTTCCTACGAGCAGTACTTC.

V and J are TRBV5-1 and TRBJ2-1; 13 bases are shared with TRBD2. Per germline, CDR1 SGHRS and CDR2 YFSETQ. The J segment lost 6 bases and the V segment lost 5 bases, leaving 5 bases of the junction unmatched. The CDR3 is 15 residues long. The CDR3 region has the DNA TGCGCCAGCAGACCGACTAGCGGGGGGACCAATGAGCAGTTCTTC. Translation: CASRPTSGGTNEQFF.

The genes are TRBV7-8 and TRBJ2-1; tentatively, D is TRBD1 (6 bases). The germline V gene has CDR1 SGHVS and CDR2 FQNEAQ. There are 15 residues in the CDR3. V was clipped by 4 bases and J by 8 bases, with 18 bases between them. The CDR3 DNA follows: TGTGCCAGCAGCTACCCGGGACAAAGGTCGGATGAGCAGTTCTTC. Amino acid sequence: CASSYPGQRSDEQFF.

The chain uses TRBV28 and TRBJ1-1; D perhaps matches TRBD1 (6 bases). The V end was cut by 4 bases, the J end by 11 bases, with 20 bases between. Germline CDR1 is MDHEN and CDR2 is SYDVKM. The CDR3 is 14 amino acids. Here the CDR3 DNA reads TGTGCCAGCAGTTCGCGCTTTGGGGGCGGGGACGCTTTCTTT. This sequence encodes CASSSRFGGGDAFF.

The V call is TRBV5-1, the J call TRBJ2-3; D is ambiguous. Germline V gene data show CDR1 as SGHRS and CDR2 as YFSETQ. Between the trimmed V and J ends, which lost 2 bases and 0 bases, there was a span of 7 bases. The CDR3 length is 14 residues. This chain's CDR3 is CASSFGTSTDTQYF. As DNA, the CDR3 is TGCGCCAGCAGCTTTGGCACCAGCACAGATACGCAGTATTTT.

The chain has TRBV7-2 and TRBJ2-6; 10 positions agree with TRBD1. V gave up 3 bases and J gave up 2 bases; unmatched junction bases: 1. Germline V gene lookup returns CDR1 SGHTA and CDR2 FQGNSA. The CDR3 is 16 residues long. The CDR3 region is CASSLTGGAGANVLTF. The CDR3 bases are TGTGCCAGCAGCTTGACAGGGGGCGCTGGGGCCAACGTCCTGACTTTC. Full variable domain (missing parts from reference TRBV7-2 and TRBJ2-6): GAGVSQSPSNKVTEKGKDVELRCDPISGHTALYWYRQSLGQGLEFLIYFQGNSAPDKSGLPSDRFSAERTGGSVSTLTIQRTQQEDSAVYLCASSLTGGAGANVLTFGAGSRLTVL.